The T cell receptor (beta chain) described here comes from a study of blood T cell repertoires in COVID-19. At the level of the study: Samples representing acute and convalescent COVID-19 were sourced from the United States, Italy and Spain. Sample material is recorded as cDNA or gDNA derived from T cells, B-cell-depleted T cells, or PBMCs.

In Seattle, patients joined the study during active infection and were tracked longitudinally. Source study methods: The assay estimated nucleated cells by amplifying reference gene primers. The method was immunoSEQ multiplex PCR; TCRdb's version includes in-frame clones alone and lacks a portion of them. The V and J calls and clone size are taken from that table; D and trimming were inferred from the DNA. Of about 70,000 clones in the sample, around 83% are singletons; the top ten hold about 6.9%. Per the germline V gene, CDR1 is SQVTM and CDR2 is ANQGSEA. The CDR3 is 12 amino acids. V was trimmed by 7 bases and J by 4 bases, leaving 13 bases between them.

This sequence originates from a man younger than 45 with COVID-19, enrolled during active disease. Sequencing was performed on peripheral blood. The chain has TRBV29-1 and TRBJ1-2; D gene uncertain. CDR3 amino acids: CSGAVASYGYTF. CDR3 nucleotides: TGCAGCGGGGCCGTGGCCAGCTATGGCTACACCTTC.